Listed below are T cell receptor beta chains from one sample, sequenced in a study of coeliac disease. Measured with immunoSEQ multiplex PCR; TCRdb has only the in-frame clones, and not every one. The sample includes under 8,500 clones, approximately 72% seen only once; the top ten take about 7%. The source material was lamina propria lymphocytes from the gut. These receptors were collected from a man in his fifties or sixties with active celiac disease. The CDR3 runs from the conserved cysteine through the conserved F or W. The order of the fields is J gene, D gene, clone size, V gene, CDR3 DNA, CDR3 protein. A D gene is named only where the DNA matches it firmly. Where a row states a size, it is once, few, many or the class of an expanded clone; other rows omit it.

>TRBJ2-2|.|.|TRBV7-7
TGTGCTAGCAGCTTAGCCCGGCCAGGGCGGGACGGGGAGCTGTTTTTT
CASSLARPGRDGELFF
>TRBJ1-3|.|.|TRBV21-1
TGTGCCAGCACCTCCCTGGACAGGGTAAACTTTAGCGTTTGTGGAAACACCATATATTTT
CASTSLDRVNFSVCGNTIYF
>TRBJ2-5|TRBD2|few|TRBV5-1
TGCGCCAGCAGCTCGGGGACTAGCGGGGTAGAGACCCAGTACTTC
CASSSGTSGVETQYF
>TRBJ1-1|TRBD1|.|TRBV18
TGTGCCAGCTCACTCCTCGAGGCAGGGGGTACGAACACTGAAGCTTTCTTT
CASSLLEAGGTNTEAFF
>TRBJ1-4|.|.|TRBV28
TGTGCCAGCACCCCCCCCCGGGGGAAGGCACTGTTTTTT
CASTPPRGKALFF
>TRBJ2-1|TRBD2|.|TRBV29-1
TGCAGCGCCCTGGGCACTAGCGGGGGGAATGAGCAGTTCTTC
CSALGTSGGNEQFF
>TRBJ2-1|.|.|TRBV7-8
TGTGCCATCGCGCTAGGGGCCTACAATGAGCAGTTCTTC
CAIALGAYNEQFF
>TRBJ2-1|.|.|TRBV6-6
TGTGCCAGCAGTTACTCCCACAGGAATGAGCAGTTCTTC
CASSYSHRNEQFF
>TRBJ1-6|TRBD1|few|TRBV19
TGTGCCAGTAGGGCGGACAGGGTGGCCTATTCACCCCTCCACTTT
CASRADRVAYSPLHF
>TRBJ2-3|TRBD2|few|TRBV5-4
TGTGCCAGCAGCTGGGATAGCGGGAGCGCAGATACGCAGTATTTT
CASSWDSGSADTQYF
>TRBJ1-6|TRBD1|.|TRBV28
TGTGCCAGCAGTTTATTATGGTGGGGACAGTTCAATTCACCCCTCCACTTT
CASSLLWWGQFNSPLHF
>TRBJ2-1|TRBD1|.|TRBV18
TGTGCCAGCTCACCAAAGGGGACAGGGTTTTCCTACAATGAGCAGTTCTTC
CASSPKGTGFSYNEQFF
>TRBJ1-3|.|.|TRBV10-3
TGTGCCATAGGCGGGGCTGGAAACACCATATATTTT
CAIGGAGNTIYF
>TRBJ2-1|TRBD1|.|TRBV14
TGTGCCAGCAGCCGGCGTGTGGGACAGGGTGTCTTCTACAATGAGCAGTTCTTC
CASSRRVGQGVFYNEQFF
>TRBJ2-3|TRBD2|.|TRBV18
TGTGCCAGCTCATTTCGGCTAGCGGGCACAGATACGCAGTATTTT
CASSFRLAGTDTQYF
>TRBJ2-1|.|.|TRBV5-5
TGTGCCAGCAGCTTAGGACTGGCAATATGGGATGAGCAGTTCTTC
CASSLGLAIWDEQFF
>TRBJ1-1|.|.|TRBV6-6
TGTGCCAGCGGCAGGGTTGGCACTGAAGCTTTCTTT
CASGRVGTEAFF
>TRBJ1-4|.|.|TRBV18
TGTGCCAGCTCACCATTCATCCTTGGACAGACAACTAATGAAAAACTGTTTTTT
CASSPFILGQTTNEKLFF
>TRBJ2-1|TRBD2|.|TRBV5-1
TGCGCCAGCAGCCCGGGACTAGCGGGAGAAGGTGAGCAGTTCTTC
CASSPGLAGEGEQFF
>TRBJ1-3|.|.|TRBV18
TGTGCCAGCTCGGTCGGCAGGGGCTCTGGAAACACCATATATTTT
CASSVGRGSGNTIYF
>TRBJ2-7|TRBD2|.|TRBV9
TGTGCCAGCAGCGTAGAGGGACTAGCGGGGCGCGAGCAGTACTTC
CASSVEGLAGREQYF
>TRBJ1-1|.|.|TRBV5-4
TGTGCCAGCAGCTTGGATCATAACACTGAAGCTTTCTTT
CASSLDHNTEAFF
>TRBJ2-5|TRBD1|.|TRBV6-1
TGTGCCCTCTGGACAGGGGGGGAGACCCAGTACTTC
CALWTGGETQYF
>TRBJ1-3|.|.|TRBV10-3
TGTGCCATCAGTGAAATCGCGGGAAACACCATATATTTT
CAISEIAGNTIYF
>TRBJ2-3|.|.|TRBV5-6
TGTGCCAGCGGCGGGGCGAGATCCACAGATACGCAGTATTTT
CASGGARSTDTQYF
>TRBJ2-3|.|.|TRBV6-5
TGTGCCAGCAGTGACCCCCCGGGTTATACGCAGTATTTT
CASSDPPGYTQYF
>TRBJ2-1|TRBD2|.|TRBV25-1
TGTGCCAGCAGTGGATTCGGGACTAGCGGGGTGAACCTCTTCTTC
CASSGFGTSGVNLFF
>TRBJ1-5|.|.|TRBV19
TGTGCCAGTACTTTGGGGAGTTTTAGCAATCAGCCCCAGCATTTT
CASTLGSFSNQPQHF
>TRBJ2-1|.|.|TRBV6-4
TGTGCCAGCGCCCATAGGAGGGCGTGGAATGAGCAGTTCTTC
CASAHRRAWNEQFF
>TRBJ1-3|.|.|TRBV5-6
TGTGCCAGCAGCTTGCCCGGGGGCTCTGGAAACACCATATATTTT
CASSLPGGSGNTIYF
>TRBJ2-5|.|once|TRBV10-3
TGTGCCATCAGCCTCCAGGGAAGAGGTCAAGAGACCCAGTACTTC
CAISLQGRGQETQYF
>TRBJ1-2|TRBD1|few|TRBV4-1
TGCGCCAGCAGCCAAGAACCCGGACAGGCTAACTATGGCTACACCTTC
CASSQEPGQANYGYTF
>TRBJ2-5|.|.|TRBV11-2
TGTGCCAGCAGCTCCTATTTGGAGTCGGAGACCCAGTACTTC
CASSSYLESETQYF
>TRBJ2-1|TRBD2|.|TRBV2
TGTGCCAGCAGTGGCCTTGGGGGACTAGCGGGAGGCGATGAGCAGTTCTTC
CASSGLGGLAGGDEQFF
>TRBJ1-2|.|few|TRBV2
TGTGCCAGCAGTGTTGAAAAGGGGGTGCATGGCTACACCTTC
CASSVEKGVHGYTF
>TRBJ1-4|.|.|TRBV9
TGTGCCAGCAGCGCAACACGGCAGGCAGGAGAAAAACTGTTTTTT
CASSATRQAGEKLFF
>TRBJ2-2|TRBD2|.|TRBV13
TGTGCCAGCAGCTTAGCCAGCGGGAGCATCACCGGGGAGCTGTTTTTT
CASSLASGSITGELFF
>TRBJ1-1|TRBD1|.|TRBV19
TGTGCCAGTAGTTCGCGGACAGGGAGGACTGAAGCTTTCTTT
CASSSRTGRTEAFF
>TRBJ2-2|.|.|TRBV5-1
TGCGCCAGCAGCCCTAGACAGGTTAACACCGGGGAGCTGTTTTTT
CASSPRQVNTGELFF
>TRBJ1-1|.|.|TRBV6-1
TGTGCCAGCAGGACACCAGGCTTGAACACTGAAGCTTTCTTT
CASRTPGLNTEAFF
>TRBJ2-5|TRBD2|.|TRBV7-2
TGTGCCAGCAGCTTATCCAGCGGGGGTGGAGAGACCCAGTACTTC
CASSLSSGGGETQYF
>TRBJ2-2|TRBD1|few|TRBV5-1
TGCGCCAGCAGCTTCGGACAGGCCGCCACTGGGGAGCTGTTTTTT
CASSFGQAATGELFF
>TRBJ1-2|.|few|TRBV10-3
TGTGCCATCAGTGATCGGGGGAGTTATGGCTACACCTTC
CAISDRGSYGYTF
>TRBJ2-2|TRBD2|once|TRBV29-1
TGCAGCGTTGAAGGCCGGGGGGGCCTTAACACCGGGGAGCTGTTTTTT
CSVEGRGGLNTGELFF
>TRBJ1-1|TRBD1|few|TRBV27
TGTGCCAGCACCCCAAACCTGGGGGGACAGGGGGCAAGGAACACTGAAGCTTTCTTT
CASTPNLGGQGARNTEAFF
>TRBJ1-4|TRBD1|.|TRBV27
TGTGCCAGCAGTTTAGGGGGACAGGGATACGAAAAACTGTTTTTT
CASSLGGQGYEKLFF